This T cell receptor beta chain originates from a study of T cell responses to AZD1222 COVID-19 vaccine. Overall study: Whether given at about 4 or about 12 weeks, second doses were pooled. Findings and caveats of the study: Mapped onto spike, vaccine-associated CD4 TCRs spanned it and were dominant at 160-218 and 743-854. Unmutated variant regions are reportedly targeted by nearly half of spike-specific TCRs. The repertoires were collected only after the peak T cell response.

The V end was cut by 7 bases, the J end by 0 bases, with 9 bases between. The CDR3 contains 13 residues. Per germline, CDR1 LNHDA and CDR2 SQIVND (reference sequence). This clone was seen a handful of times. Its matching antigen is unknown. Other nucleotide sequences from this sample produce the same CDR3. Here immunoSEQ multiplex PCR was the method, and the copy in TCRdb shows in-frame clones only, minus some. Of 100,000 to 150,000 clones in the sample, 88% were seen once. This specimen was peripheral blood, taken on day 0 of AZD1222 vaccination. V and J are TRBV19 and TRBJ1-1; possibly TRBD1 for D (6 bases). The TCR comes from an adult in good health. The CDR3 region is CASKGQLNTEAFF. The CDR3 DNA sequence: TGTGCCAGTAAAGGACAGCTGAACACTGAAGCTTTCTTT.